Each of the 29 T cell receptor beta chains below was sequenced from the same sample in a study of blood T cell repertoires in COVID-19. TCRdb keeps only in-frame clones here, not all; method: immunoSEQ multiplex PCR. The sample records under 200,000 clones, 70% to 90% being singletons. The sample consisted of peripheral blood. These receptors all stem from a man aged 55 to 70 with active or convalescent COVID-19.

The chain uses TRBV4-1 and TRBJ2-5; 11 bases map to TRBD2. The germline CDR1 and CDR2 sequences are MGHRA and YSYEKL. This CDR3 comprises 14 residues. Trimming took 4 bases from V and 3 from J; bases not matched to a gene: 1. Here the CDR3 DNA reads TGCGCCAGCAGCCCGGGACTAGCGGAAGAGACCCAGTACTTC. Residues: CASSPGLAEETQYF.

The CDR3 region is CAIGPVADYNEQFF. The DNA of the CDR3 is TGTGCCATCGGCCCGGTTGCGGACTACAATGAGCAGTTCTTC. The chain employs TRBV10-3 and TRBJ2-1, with no clear D. In germline, CDR1 is ENHRY, CDR2 SYGVKD. This CDR3 region has 14 residues. Trimming removed 8 bases at V and 3 bases at J, with 14 bases between.

The chain links TRBV7-5 to TRBJ2-7; TRBD2 is the table's D call and was not checked against the DNA. TRBV7-5 is a recognized pseudogene. This CDR3 has 16 amino acids. The CDR3: CVRSHIESAGSYEQYF. In DNA, the CDR3 is TGTGTCAGAAGTCATATCGAATCCGCGGGGTCCTACGAGCAGTACTTC.

This sequence joins TRBV15 and TRBJ1-3; D possibly corresponds to TRBD1 (5 bases). The CDR3 is made up of 22 amino acids. V was trimmed by 0 bases and J by 0 bases, leaving 27 bases between them. The germline CDR1 and CDR2 sequences are LNHNV and YYDKDF (reference sequence). The CDR3 region has the DNA TGTGCCACCAGCAGAGATTATGGACGTAGCGGGGGAACAGAGAGCTCTGGAAACACCATATATTTT. It translates to CATSRDYGRSGGTESSGNTIYF. Based on the CDR3 plus reference TRBV15 and TRBJ1-3, the full variable domain is DAMVIQNPRYQVTQFGKPVTLSCSQTLNHNVMYWYQQKSSQAPKLLFHYYDKDFNNEADTPDNFQSRRPNTSFCFLDIRSPGLGDTAMYLCATSRDYGRSGGTESSGNTIYFGEGSWLTVV.

This clone appeared a single time. This chain links TRBV5-4 with TRBJ1-6, with TRBD1 identical over 9 bases. From germline, CDR1 is SGHNT and CDR2 YYREEE (reference sequence). With V trimmed by 4 bases and J by 0 bases, 8 bases remained unmatched. This CDR3 spans 18 amino acids. CDR3 sequence reads: CASSPGQGSSSYNSPLHF. The CDR3 nucleotides are TGTGCCAGCAGCCCCGGACAGGGGTCAAGCTCCTATAATTCACCCCTCCACTTT.

This chain links TRBV6-6 with TRBJ2-7; 7 bases agree with TRBD1. The trim removed 0 bases at V and 3 bases at J, leaving 5 bases unmatched. CDR1 MNHNY and CDR2 SVGAGI come from the germline V gene (reference sequence). The CDR3 runs to 15 residues. The CDR3 DNA is TGTGCCAGCAGTTACTCTGGACAGGCCAGCTACGAGCAGTACTTC. It translates to CASSYSGQASYEQYF.

This chain joins TRBV24-1 and TRBJ2-5, with D tentatively TRBD1 (6 bases). This CDR3 comprises 13 residues. Looked up from germline, CDR1 is KGHDR and CDR2 is SFDVKD. V was clipped by 12 bases and J by 1 base, with 14 bases between them. DNA for the CDR3: TGTGCCGTAAAGGACAGCTTCCAAGAGACCCAGTACTTC. This encodes CAVKDSFQETQYF.

The genes are TRBV3-1 (or the pseudogene TRBV3-2) and TRBJ2-3; 12 nucleotides line up with TRBD2. Germline V lookup: CDR1 LGHDT, CDR2 YNNKEL (reference sequence). The V gene end was trimmed by 4 bases and the J gene end by 6 bases; junction bases not matched to a gene: 5. The CDR3 is 15 residues long. The CDR3 protein is CASSLGLAGPDTQYF. The CDR3 DNA sequence: TGTGCCAGCAGCCTGGGACTAGCGGGTCCTGATACGCAGTATTTT.

The J gene is TRBJ1-6, the V gene TRBV5-1, with 10 bases lining up with TRBD1. CDR1 and CDR2 from the germline V gene are SGHRS and YFSETQ. There are 15 residues in the CDR3. Trimming at V came to 4 bases and at J to 10 bases, leaving 8 bases not matched to a gene. CDR3 sequence: CASSLDRGRGSPLHF. CDR3 DNA sequence: TGCGCCAGCAGCCTTGACAGGGGGCGGGGGTCACCCCTCCACTTT.

The DNA of the CDR3 is TGCGCCAGCAGCCCTTTGGGGGCCCTCTCTGGAAACACCATATATTTT. Protein sequence: CASSPLGALSGNTIYF. V is TRBV4-1 and J is TRBJ1-3, with D possibly being TRBD1 (6 bases). CDR1 and CDR2 (germline): MGHRA, YSYEKL. The V end was cut by 4 bases, the J end by 0 bases, with 13 bases between. CDR3 length: 16 residues.

The chain's CDR3 is CASSELEPYNSPLHF. The CDR3 DNA reads as TGTGCCAGCAGTGAGTTGGAGCCCTATAATTCACCCCTCCACTTT. This chain links TRBV2 with TRBJ1-6, with D hard to call. In germline, CDR1 is SNHLY, CDR2 FYNNEI. This CDR3 is built from 15 residues. The germline V and J ends were trimmed by 3 bases and 2 bases, with 8 bases remaining between them.

This chain uses TRBV2 with TRBJ2-7, with TRBD1 identical over 9 bases. V dropped 6 bases and J dropped 4; count of bases not matched to a gene: 16. CDR1 is SNHLY, CDR2 FYNNEI, per germline. CDR3 length: 17 amino acids. This CDR3 is CASSHATSGTGRYEQYF. Written as DNA, the CDR3 is TGTGCCAGCAGCCATGCGACTTCCGGGACAGGGAGATACGAGCAGTACTTC.

This clone was recorded only once. The chain combines TRBV5-1 with TRBJ2-2; unclear D gene. CDR1 is SGHRS, CDR2 YFSETQ, per germline. This CDR3 has 14 residues. Trimming took 5 bases from V and 2 from J, leaving 10 bases between them. The CDR3 here is CASSRNQNTGELFF. Here the CDR3 DNA reads TGCGCCAGCAGTAGAAACCAAAACACCGGGGAGCTGTTTTTT.

The chain couples TRBV7-9 to TRBJ2-7; 8 positions agree with TRBD2. The V gene's germline CDR1 is SEHNR and CDR2 FQNEAQ (reference sequence). The V segment lost 8 bases and the J segment 1 base; nucleotides outside the gene matches: 4. This CDR3 comprises 13 residues. The CDR3, as DNA: TGTGCCAGCCACGGGGGGGCTTCCTACGAGCAGTACTTC. Its translation: CASHGGASYEQYF.

For the CDR3, the DNA is TGTGCCAGCACCGTGACAGTCTATAATTCACCCCTCCACTTT. Its protein product is CASTVTVYNSPLHF. The chain carries TRBV2 and TRBJ1-6; D is possibly TRBD1 (5 bases). CDR3 length: 14 residues. Germline values: CDR1 SNHLY, CDR2 FYNNEI. The germline V and J ends were trimmed by 7 bases and 3 bases, with 10 bases remaining between them.

The V and J genes are TRBV24-1 and TRBJ1-6; TRBD1 agrees at 10 bases. The ends lost 7 bases at V and 10 bases at J; junction bases unmatched: 3. CDR1 is KGHDR and CDR2 is SFDVKD in the germline V gene. CDR3 length equals 13 residues. The CDR3 DNA reads as TGTGCCACCAGGAGGGACAGGGGATCACCCCTCCACTTT. Translating it yields CATRRDRGSPLHF.

The V call is TRBV5-1, the J call TRBJ1-1; tentatively, D is TRBD1 (6 bases). The CDR3 covers 12 residues. Deletions cut 0 bases from V and 11 bases from J, with 11 bases between. Per the germline V gene, CDR1 is SGHRS and CDR2 is YFSETQ. CDR3: CASSLERGGAFF. CDR3 coding DNA: TGCGCCAGCAGCTTGGAAAGGGGGGGTGCTTTCTTT.

Only a few counts were recorded for this clone. This chain connects TRBV11-2 to TRBJ1-5; D unclear. V was clipped by 5 bases and J by 5 bases, with 10 bases between them. CDR1 is SGHAT and CDR2 is FQNNGV in the germline V gene. This CDR3 is built from 13 residues. CDR3 sequence: CASSPREHQPQHF. The CDR3 DNA follows: TGTGCCAGCAGCCCCCGGGAGCATCAGCCCCAGCATTTT.

This clone has a handful of counts. The junction and the germline gene differ at one end; a read error may be behind it. CDR3 loop: CASSESSGVTNTQYF. In DNA form, the CDR3 reads TGCGCCAGCAGTGAGTCGAGCGGGGTCACAAATACGCAGTATTTT. This chain joins TRBV10-2 and TRBJ2-3; 7 bases align to TRBD2. Germline V gene sequence: CDR1 WSHSY, CDR2 SAAADI. The CDR3 length is 15 residues.

The chain combines TRBV13 with TRBJ1-6; TRBD1 agrees at 7 bases. V lost 9 bases to trimming and J lost 6 bases; unmatched junction nucleotides: 8. The CDR3 extends over 14 amino acids. Germline V lookup: CDR1 PRHDT, CDR2 FYEKMQ (reference sequence). The CDR3 region has the DNA TGTGCCAGTCGGAACAGGGGATTTAATTCACCCCTCCACTTT. This codes for CASRNRGFNSPLHF.

The chain has TRBV9 and TRBJ1-2, with D possibly matching TRBD1 (5 bases). The V end was cut by 2 bases, the J end by 7 bases, with 15 bases between. The length of the CDR3 is 14 residues. In germline, CDR1 is SGDLS, CDR2 YYNGEE. This CDR3 reads CASSVLQERGGYTF. As DNA, the CDR3 is TGTGCCAGCAGCGTCCTACAGGAACGAGGTGGCTACACCTTC.

The chain combines TRBV6-4 with TRBJ1-2; 9 nucleotides match TRBD1. The CDR3 is made up of 13 amino acids. V shed 4 bases and J 6 bases; nucleotides not matched to a gene: 3. The germline CDR1 and CDR2 sequences are MRHNA and SNTAGT. DNA for the CDR3: TGTGCCAGCAGTGCGACAGGGGGTCATGGCTACACCTTC. This translates into CASSATGGHGYTF.

This chain uses TRBV29-1 with TRBJ1-1, with 7 bases identical to TRBD1. With V trimmed by 0 bases and J by 4 bases, 5 bases remained unmatched. The CDR3 length is 14 residues. Germline CDR1 is SQVTM and CDR2 is ANQGSEA. DNA for the CDR3: TGCAGCGTTGAAGATCGGGACAGAGGCACTGAAGCTTTCTTT. Encoded protein: CSVEDRDRGTEAFF.

This sequence joins TRBV5-1 and TRBJ1-2; D ambiguous. This CDR3 is 13 amino acids long. Germline V gene data show CDR1 as SGHRS and CDR2 as YFSETQ. V was shortened by 0 bases and J by 6 bases, with 9 bases between the two germline ends. The CDR3 region has the DNA TGCGCCAGCAGCTTGGCTCTGAGTAATGGCTACACCTTC. Its translation: CASSLALSNGYTF.

The V call is TRBV19, the J call TRBJ1-1; D is unresolved. CDR1 and CDR2 (germline): LNHDA, SQIVND (reference sequence). The CDR3 has 13 residues. Trimming cost V 5 bases and J 5 bases, with 12 bases left between them. CDR3 residues: CASSFYTGTEAFF. The CDR3 DNA reads TGTGCCAGTAGTTTCTACACGGGAACTGAAGCTTTCTTT.

The chain employs TRBV29-1 and TRBJ1-1; D remains unclear. The germline V and J ends were trimmed by 7 bases and 6 bases, with 15 bases remaining between them. The CDR3 runs 12 residues. Germline V lookup: CDR1 SQVTM, CDR2 ANQGSEA. In DNA, the CDR3 is TGCAGCGCAAAAACAGATAACGCTGAAGCTTTCTTT. The encoded protein is CSAKTDNAEAFF.

This chain connects TRBV5-6 to TRBJ2-7; TRBD2 matches at 10 bases. The CDR3 totals 15 residues. The V gene's germline CDR1 is SGHDT and CDR2 YYEEEE. V shed 0 bases and J 6 bases; nucleotides not matched to a gene: 6. CDR3 DNA: TGTGCCAGCAGCTTGGGAGATAGCGGGGGGACCGAGCAGTACTTC. Translating gives CASSLGDSGGTEQYF.

The genes are TRBV13 and TRBJ2-3; 9 bases agree with TRBD2. CDR1 and CDR2 from the germline V gene are PRHDT and FYEKMQ (reference sequence). The CDR3 runs 21 residues. Trimming cost V 1 base and J 0 bases; bases outside gene matches: 17. The CDR3 is CASSLEGSVAGDEHSTDTQYF. The CDR3 DNA reads TGTGCCAGCAGCTTAGAAGGCTCTGTAGCGGGGGACGAGCATAGCACAGATACGCAGTATTTT.

CDR3 in DNA: TGTGCCAGCAGTGAAAGCTTTCAGGGGGCAAGCTCCTATAATTCACCCCTCCACTTT. This encodes CASSESFQGASSYNSPLHF. The V and J genes are TRBV2 and TRBJ1-6; 8 bases fit TRBD1. Germline CDR1 and CDR2: SNHLY and FYNNEI. Trimming at V came to 2 bases and at J to 0 bases, leaving 9 bases not matched to a gene. The CDR3 has 19 residues.